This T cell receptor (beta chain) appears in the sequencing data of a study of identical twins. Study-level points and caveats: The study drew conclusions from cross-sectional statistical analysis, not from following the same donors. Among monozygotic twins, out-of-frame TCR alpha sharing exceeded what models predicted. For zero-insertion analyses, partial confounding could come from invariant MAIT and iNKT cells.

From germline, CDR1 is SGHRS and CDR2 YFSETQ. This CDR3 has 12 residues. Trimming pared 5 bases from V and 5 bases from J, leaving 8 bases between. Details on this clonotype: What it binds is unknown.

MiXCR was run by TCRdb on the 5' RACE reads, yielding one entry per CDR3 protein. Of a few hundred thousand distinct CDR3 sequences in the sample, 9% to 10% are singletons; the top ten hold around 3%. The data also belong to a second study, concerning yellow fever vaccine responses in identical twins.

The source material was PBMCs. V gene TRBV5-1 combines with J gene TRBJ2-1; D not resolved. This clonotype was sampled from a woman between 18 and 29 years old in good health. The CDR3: CASRGGDNEQFF. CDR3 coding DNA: TGCGCCAGCAGAGGTGGGGACAATGAGCAGTTCTTC.